A selection of T cell receptor beta chains follows, all from one sample in a study of cytomegalovirus exposure and HLA in healthy donors. Data came from immunoSEQ multiplex PCR; TCRdb stores just in-frame clones and leaves some out. The sample consists of roughly 55,000 clones, about 67% of them appearing once. Specimen: PBMCs. The receptors come from a man in his forties in good health and CMV-seropositive. Both conserved end residues are part of each CDR3. A D gene is named only where the DNA matches it firmly. Clone size is stated in some rows and not others, as once, few, many or a class when expanded.

size,V,J,D,CDR3,DNA
-,TRBV6-6,TRBJ2-1,-,CASSYAGLSSYNEQFF,TGTGCCAGCAGTTACGCGGGTCTCAGCTCCTACAATGAGCAGTTCTTC
-,TRBV7-2,TRBJ2-3,-,CASSLSYLETDTQYF,TGTGCCAGCAGCCTTAGCTATCTAGAAACAGATACGCAGTATTTT
-,TRBV7-2,TRBJ2-5,-,CASSFGGEETQYF,TGTGCCAGCAGCTTCGGCGGCGAAGAGACCCAGTACTTC
-,TRBV13,TRBJ2-4,TRBD1,CASSLDRGLAKNIQYF,TGTGCCAGCAGCTTAGACAGGGGCTTAGCCAAAAACATTCAGTACTTC
-,TRBV9,TRBJ2-1,TRBD2,CASSVASGGGYNEQFF,TGTGCCAGCAGCGTAGCTAGCGGGGGGGGTTACAATGAGCAGTTCTTC
-,TRBV4-1,TRBJ2-7,-,CASSQEGGEQYF,TGCGCCAGCAGCCAGGAAGGGGGAGAGCAGTACTTC
-,TRBV18,TRBJ2-1,-,CASSLGGGNEQFF,TGTGCCAGCTCCCTGGGAGGGGGGAATGAGCAGTTCTTC
-,TRBV12-5,TRBJ2-3,TRBD2,CASGLVRNFGRGDNTDTQYF,TGTGCTAGTGGTTTGGTACGCAACTTTGGGCGGGGGGATAACACAGATACGCAGTATTTT
-,TRBV14,TRBJ1-1,-,CASSPIGPTMNTEAFF,TGTGCCAGCAGTCCTATCGGTCCCACTATGAACACTGAAGCTTTCTTT
-,TRBV9,TRBJ1-2,-,CASSPRPGSNGYTF,TGTGCCAGCAGCCCCAGGCCCGGAAGCAATGGCTACACCTTC
few,TRBV4-1,TRBJ1-2,-,CASSLAGGRGYTF,TGCGCCAGCAGCCTCGCGGGTGGTCGTGGCTACACCTTC
-,TRBV5-3,TRBJ1-1,-,CARSGGVGLLSTEAFF,TGTGCCAGAAGCGGGGGGGTTGGACTCTTGAGCACTGAAGCTTTCTTT
-,TRBV29-1,TRBJ2-7,TRBD2,CSVLAGGAYEQYF,TGCAGTGTACTAGCGGGGGGGGCCTACGAGCAGTACTTC
few,TRBV5-8,TRBJ1-2,TRBD1,CASSWTRTGIGYTF,TGTGCCAGCAGCTGGACAAGGACAGGGATTGGCTACACCTTC
few,TRBV10-2,TRBJ1-1,TRBD1,CASTTGDTEAFF,TGCGCCAGCACCACAGGGGACACTGAAGCTTTCTTT
-,TRBV7-2,TRBJ2-5,TRBD2,CASSQISGGAQETQYF,TGTGCCAGCAGCCAGATTAGCGGGGGGGCGCAAGAGACCCAGTACTTC
-,TRBV5-4,TRBJ2-7,-,CASSGEGESF,TGTGCCAGCAGCGGGGAGGGGGAGTCCTTC
-,TRBV4-2,TRBJ1-1,-,CASSQDPQEMAFF,TGTGCCAGCAGCCAAGATCCACAGGAGATGGCTTTCTTT
-,TRBV9,TRBJ1-2,-,CASSTDGEDYGYTF,TGTGCCAGCAGCACCGATGGGGAGGACTATGGCTACACCTTC
-,TRBV4-3,TRBJ1-2,-,CASSQEPVGQGSYGYTF,TGCGCCAGCAGCCAAGAACCTGTAGGGCAGGGAAGCTATGGCTACACCTTC
once,TRBV30,TRBJ1-1,-,CAWRGQGPVEAFF,TGTGCCTGGAGAGGGCAGGGGCCGGTTGAAGCTTTCTTT
few,TRBV5-4,TRBJ2-5,TRBD2,CASSWGLADGETQYF,TGTGCCAGCAGCTGGGGACTAGCGGATGGGGAGACCCAGTACTTC
once,TRBV5-1,TRBJ1-2,-,CASSLYLAGGNYGYTF,TGCGCCAGCAGCTTGTATTTGGCGGGCGGGAACTATGGCTACACCTTC
-,TRBV10-3,TRBJ2-5,TRBD2,CAISESGLDETQYF,TGTGCCATCAGTGAGTCAGGACTAGATGAGACCCAGTACTTC
few,TRBV4-3,TRBJ2-1,TRBD2,CASSLGTSVYNEQFF,TGCGCCAGCAGCCTCGGGACTAGCGTTTACAATGAGCAGTTCTTC
-,TRBV4-1,TRBJ1-2,-,CASSQGQDLWGYKF,TGCGCCAGCAGCCAAGGGCAGGACCTCTGGGGCTACAAGTTC